Listed here is a single T cell receptor beta chain. This record belongs to a study of cytomegalovirus exposure and HLA in healthy donors. CDR1 and CDR2 from the germline V gene are LNHDA and SQIVND (reference sequence). This CDR3 contains 15 residues. Trimming pared 3 bases from V and 2 bases from J, leaving 13 bases between. PCR primers comprised 60 Vbeta and 13 Jbeta primers. In the authors' methods: Roughly 80 million unique TCR beta chains, about 11 million of them shared, were counted by a later analysis. The method was immunoSEQ multiplex PCR; TCRdb's version includes in-frame clones alone and lacks a portion of them. For V, J and clone size, that table is used; D and trimming come from the DNA. The profile shows roughly 200,000 clones, 75% to 80% of them singletons.

The material sequenced was PBMCs. The origin of this receptor is a female donor in good health and CMV-seronegative. The chain couples TRBV19 to TRBJ1-2; weak D call: TRBD1 (5 bases). Here the CDR3 reads CASSIGGVENYGYTF. CDR3 nucleotide sequence: TGTGCCAGTAGTATCGGGGGGGTAGAGAACTATGGCTACACCTTC.